Described below is a single T cell receptor (beta chain) sequence and its context. The data were taken from a study of blood T cell repertoires in COVID-19. Looking at the study overall: Both acute and convalescent COVID-19 samples were obtained from the United States, Italy and Spain. PBMCs, B-cell-depleted T cells, or T cells provided the cDNA or gDNA that made up the material.

Original analysis: Researchers report that nucleated cell counts were estimated from reference gene primer amplification. Method: immunoSEQ multiplex PCR; TCRdb's copy keeps in-frame clones and lacks some. V, J and clone size reflect that table, while D and trimming were determined from the DNA. The table lists about 230,000 clones, approximately 80% of them singletons, with 27% in the top ten. The CDR3 has 14 residues. Germline V lookup: CDR1 SGHTA, CDR2 FQGNSA. Trimming stripped 4 bases from V and 0 bases from J, with 9 bases between. The chain couples TRBV7-2 to TRBJ1-1; D is ambiguous. The receptor was isolated from a man between 40 and 49 years old with acute or convalescent COVID-19. Material for sequencing was peripheral blood. CDR3 sequence: CASSSQTLNTEAFF. DNA for the CDR3: TGTGCCAGCAGCTCGCAGACTCTGAACACTGAAGCTTTCTTT.